Listed here are 15 T cell receptor beta chains from one sample, sequenced in a study of blood T cell repertoires in COVID-19. Method: immunoSEQ multiplex PCR; TCRdb's copy keeps in-frame clones and lacks some. This sample yields roughly 290,000 clones, of which more than 70% are seen a single time; roughly 8% belongs to the top ten. Input material: peripheral blood. The receptor set was obtained from a woman in her 50s who had recovered from COVID-19.

This sequence joins TRBV6-1 and TRBJ2-7, with 9 positions matching TRBD1. This CDR3 is 14 amino acids long. Germline trimming cut 1 base from V and 6 bases from J; bases unmatched to any gene: 4. Per germline, CDR1 MNHNS and CDR2 SASEGT. Here the CDR3 DNA reads TGTGCCAGCAGTGAAGGGACAGGGGTAGGCGAGCAGTACTTC. Amino acids: CASSEGTGVGEQYF.

The DNA for the CDR3 is TGTGCCAGCAGAGCGACCGGGAATAATGAAAAACTGTTTTTT. Translated: CASRATGNNEKLFF. The rearrangement joins TRBV6-6 to TRBJ1-4; D is unresolved. V was trimmed by 6 bases and J by 4 bases, leaving 12 bases between them. Germline V gene sequence: CDR1 MNHNY, CDR2 SVGAGI (reference sequence). This CDR3 comprises 14 residues.

The chain joins TRBV7-2 to TRBJ2-5, with 8 positions matching TRBD1. CDR1 is SGHTA and CDR2 is FQGNSA in the germline V gene. CDR3 size: 15 residues. The ends lost 4 bases at V and 5 bases at J; junction bases unmatched: 9. This CDR3 reads CASSYQAGGGETQYF. The CDR3 DNA reads TGTGCCAGCAGCTACCAGGCAGGGGGCGGGGAGACCCAGTACTTC.

This clone was picked up one time. J is TRBJ1-1 and V is TRBV7-2; D not resolved. This CDR3 region has 13 residues. V shed 0 bases and J shed 1 base, with 3 bases lying between them. The germline gives CDR1 SGHTA, CDR2 FQGNSA. The DNA for the CDR3 is TGTGCCAGCAGCTTAGCTAGGAACACTGAAGCTTTCTTT. It codes for CASSLARNTEAFF.

The chain links TRBV6-5 to TRBJ1-5, with a tentative D call TRBD1 (5 bases). Trimming took off 6 bases at V and 0 bases at J, with 6 bases between the two ends. The CDR3 runs to 13 residues. The germline V gene encodes CDR1 MNHEY and CDR2 SVGAGI. For the CDR3, the DNA is TGTGCCAGCAGAAGGGGTAGCAATCAGCCCCAGCATTTT. It yields the protein CASRRGSNQPQHF.

This clone has a single count. V usage is TRBV5-8 and J usage is TRBJ2-7; the match to TRBD2 covers 7 bases. V lost 0 bases and J lost 4; bases outside the gene matches: 1. The CDR3 length is 13 residues. Germline-derived CDR1 and CDR2 are SGHTS and YDEGEE. The CDR3 nucleotides are TGTGCCAGCAGCTTGGGGGACTATTACGAGCAGTACTTC. Translating it yields CASSLGDYYEQYF. The full variable domain, completed using reference TRBV5-8 and TRBJ2-7, is EAGVTQSPTHLIKTRGQQATLRCSPISGHTSVYWYQQALGLGLQFLLWYDEGEERNRGNFPPRFSGRQFPNYSSELNVNALELEDSALYLCASSLGDYYEQYFGPGTRLTVT.

V gene TRBV6-5 combines with J gene TRBJ2-7, with D perhaps matching TRBD2 (5 bases). The germline CDR1 and CDR2 sequences are MNHEY and SVGAGI. Trimming removed 6 bases from V and 4 bases from J, with 13 bases in between. The CDR3 sequence is 13 residues long. The CDR3 DNA reads TGTGCCAGCAGCCTCACTAGGCAGTACGAGCAGTACTTC. This codes for CASSLTRQYEQYF.

The chain links TRBV6-5 to TRBJ2-7; 7 nucleotides line up with TRBD2. The CDR3 runs 13 residues. V was clipped by 3 bases and J by 5 bases; unmatched bases: 4. Germline loops: CDR1 MNHEY, CDR2 SVGAGI. Here the CDR3 reads CASSYYGTNEQYF. CDR3 coding DNA: TGTGCCAGCAGTTATTACGGGACTAACGAGCAGTACTTC.

This clone was found once. The chain recombines TRBV4-1 with TRBJ1-5; D gene uncertain. Germline V CDR1 and CDR2: MGHRA, YSYEKL. The CDR3 runs to 14 residues. The V gene lost 1 base and the J gene lost 4 bases, with 8 bases spanning the gap. The CDR3 region is CASSQVTGNQPQHF. For the CDR3, the DNA is TGCGCCAGCAGCCAAGTAACGGGGAATCAGCCCCAGCATTTT.

V is TRBV28 and J is TRBJ2-3; D might be TRBD2 (5 bases). The CDR3 spans 15 residues. Trimming took 5 bases from V and 4 from J, leaving 16 bases between them. CDR1 and CDR2 from the germline V gene are MDHEN and SYDVKM. DNA of the CDR3: TGTGCCAGCAGTCCGCCCCGGGGTTTGGCAGATACGCAGTATTTT. Residues: CASSPPRGLADTQYF. The variable domain in full, completed from reference TRBV28 and TRBJ2-3, reads DVKVTQSSRYLVKRTGEKVFLECVQDMDHENMFWYRQDPGLGLRLIYFSYDVKMKEKGDIPEGYSVSREKKERFSLILESASTNQTSMYLCASSPPRGLADTQYFGPGTRLTVL.

The CDR3 sequence: CASSLAPRDTQYF. CDR3 nucleotides: TGTGCCAGCAGCCTGGCCCCCCGGGATACGCAGTATTTT. The genes are TRBV5-4 and TRBJ2-3; unclear D gene. Germline CDR1 SGHNT, CDR2 YYREEE (reference sequence). The CDR3 runs to 13 residues. Trimming left V 4 bases short and J 6 bases short, with 12 bases between.

The V call is TRBV9, the J call TRBJ1-2; tentatively, D is TRBD1 (5 bases). The CDR3 is made up of 15 amino acids. V dropped 1 base and J dropped 4 bases, with 14 bases sitting between them. Per germline, CDR1 SGDLS and CDR2 YYNGEE. The CDR3 coding sequence is TGTGCCAGCAGCGTATACCCCTCGACAGTCTATGGCTACACCTTC. Protein: CASSVYPSTVYGYTF.

This rearrangement joins TRBV15 to TRBJ1-4; weak D call: TRBD1 (6 bases). Germline loops: CDR1 LNHNV, CDR2 YYDKDF (reference sequence). The V and J ends lost 1 base and 1 base respectively, with 10 bases between them. The CDR3 extends over 16 amino acids. The CDR3 DNA sequence: TGTGCCACCAGCAGAGCTCCGGGACAAACTAATGAAAAACTGTTTTTT. Translating it yields CATSRAPGQTNEKLFF.

The chain links TRBV5-4 to TRBJ2-3; tentatively, D is TRBD2 (5 bases). V was pared by 4 bases and J by 0 bases, with 9 bases between. The CDR3 loop spans 14 amino acids. From germline, CDR1 is SGHNT and CDR2 YYREEE (reference sequence). The CDR3, as DNA: TGTGCCAGCAGCAAAGCGGATAGCACAGATACGCAGTATTTT. It specifies CASSKADSTDTQYF.

The rearrangement joins TRBV28 to TRBJ2-3; TRBD2 matches 9 bases. The germline V gene encodes CDR1 MDHEN and CDR2 SYDVKM. Trimming at V came to 5 bases and at J to 7 bases, leaving 16 bases not matched to a gene. This CDR3 contains 17 residues. The CDR3 sequence: CASSPTPGREGQNTQYF. CDR3 DNA: TGTGCCAGCAGTCCCACCCCTGGGCGGGAGGGCCAAAATACGCAGTATTTT.